What follows are 16 T cell receptor beta chains derived from one specimen sequenced in a study of blood T cell repertoires in COVID-19. Method: immunoSEQ multiplex PCR; TCRdb's copy keeps in-frame clones and lacks some. The sample carries about 170,000 clones, around 82% recorded once. The specimen sequenced was peripheral blood. The receptors were sampled from a man between 65 and 85 years old with active or convalescent COVID-19.

The V call is TRBV5-4, the J call TRBJ1-3, with D possibly matching TRBD1 (6 bases). Germline lookup yields CDR1 SGHNT and CDR2 YYREEE (reference sequence). Trimming stripped 0 bases from V and 2 bases from J, with 18 bases between. The CDR3 is 18 amino acids. The CDR3 sequence: CASSLDSGGPVPGNTIYF. DNA of the CDR3: TGTGCCAGCAGCTTGGATTCGGGGGGGCCTGTCCCTGGAAACACCATATATTTT.

The sample holds one count of this clone. The chain carries TRBV11-2 and TRBJ2-3, with 11 bases lining up with TRBD2. V gave up 6 bases and J gave up 0 bases; unmatched junction bases: 2. The CDR3 contains 15 residues. Germline CDR1 and CDR2: SGHAT and FQNNGV. The CDR3 DNA reads as TGTGCCAGCAGGGGACTAGCGGCTAGCACAGATACGCAGTATTTT. Residues: CASRGLAASTDTQYF.

In its sample, this clone was seen once. The V and J genes are TRBV18 and TRBJ1-6; a weak D match, TRBD1 (6 bases). The germline CDR1 and CDR2 sequences are KGHSH and LQKENI. CDR3 length equals 16 residues. The V end was cut by 3 bases, the J end by 1 base, with 10 bases between. In nucleotides, the CDR3 is TGTGCCAGCTCACCGCCCGGACAGTCCTATAATTCACCCCTCCACTTT. It translates to CASSPPGQSYNSPLHF. The full variable domain, its missing parts supplied by reference TRBV18 and TRBJ1-6, is NAGVMQNPRHLVRRRGQEARLRCSPMKGHSHVYWYRQLPEEGLKFMVYLQKENIIDESGMPKERFSAEFPKEGPSILRIQQVVRGDSAAYFCASSPPGQSYNSPLHFGNGTRLTVT.

This clone was counted a few times. The chain carries TRBV7-9 and TRBJ1-4; D may be TRBD1 (6 bases). The germline gives CDR1 SEHNR, CDR2 FQNEAQ (reference sequence). The V and J ends lost 5 bases and 12 bases respectively, with 19 bases between them. CDR3 length equals 14 residues. The CDR3 here is CASSMTGFTKELFF. DNA of the CDR3: TGTGCCAGCAGCATGACAGGTTTTACAAAGGAACTGTTTTTT.

The chain is built from TRBV5-5 and TRBJ2-1; 9 positions match TRBD2. CDR1 is SGHKS, CDR2 YYEKEE, per germline (reference sequence). The CDR3 length is 17 residues. The ends lost 3 bases at V and 3 bases at J; junction bases unmatched: 10. CDR3 in amino acids: CASSSLLTSGHYNEQFF. The CDR3 nucleotides read TGTGCCAGCAGCTCTCTCCTGACTAGCGGACACTACAATGAGCAGTTCTTC.

The chain combines TRBV27 with TRBJ2-7, with D possibly being TRBD1 (5 bases). Germline lookup yields CDR1 MNHEY and CDR2 SMNVEV (reference sequence). CDR3 length: 14 amino acids. V lost 6 bases and J 2 bases, leaving 14 bases between the germline ends. DNA of the CDR3: TGTGCCAGCAGCCAATACGACAGAACCTACGAGCAGTACTTC. The encoded protein is CASSQYDRTYEQYF.

The chain links TRBV5-1 to TRBJ1-2, with D possibly TRBD1 on 5 matching bases. V was pared by 4 bases and J by 4 bases, with 14 bases between. Germline V CDR1 and CDR2: SGHRS, YFSETQ. The CDR3 consists of 14 residues. The CDR3 sequence: CASSVSPGGYGYTF. The DNA for the CDR3 is TGCGCCAGCAGCGTCTCTCCGGGGGGCTATGGCTACACCTTC.

The chain is built from TRBV4-1 and TRBJ2-1; 7 nucleotides match TRBD1. The germline CDR1 and CDR2 sequences are MGHRA and YSYEKL. Germline trimming cut 4 bases from V and 4 bases from J; bases unmatched to any gene: 7. The CDR3 contains 15 residues. CDR3 in amino acids: CASSPDRANYNEQFF. CDR3 nucleotide sequence: TGCGCCAGCAGCCCCGACAGGGCAAATTACAATGAGCAGTTCTTC.

The rearrangement links TRBV4-3 to TRBJ2-2, with D uncertain. Germline V gene data show CDR1 as LGHNA and CDR2 as YSLEER. Between the trimmed V and J ends, which lost 0 bases and 5 bases, there was a span of 10 bases. This CDR3 is 15 amino acids long. As DNA, the CDR3 is TGCGCCAGCAGCCAAGATTGGGCGCTAACCGGGGAGCTGTTTTTT. It yields the protein CASSQDWALTGELFF.

The chain carries TRBV27 and TRBJ1-2, with 9 bases matching TRBD1. This CDR3 contains 18 residues. The trim removed 4 bases at V and 4 bases at J, leaving 16 bases unmatched. Germline assignment: CDR1 MNHEY and CDR2 SMNVEV (reference sequence). CDR3 bases: TGTGCCAGCAGTTCACACTCGGGACAGGGCCCAATCGGCTATGGCTACACCTTC. Protein: CASSSHSGQGPIGYGYTF.

The rearrangement links TRBV30 to TRBJ2-5, with 11 positions matching TRBD2. The CDR3 totals 15 residues. Germline V gene lookup returns CDR1 GTSNPN and CDR2 SVGIG (reference sequence). The trim removed 0 bases at V and 5 bases at J, leaving 5 bases unmatched. CDR3 sequence reads: CAWSVDLAGGETQYF. The CDR3 region has the DNA TGTGCCTGGAGTGTAGACCTAGCGGGGGGTGAGACCCAGTACTTC.

V and J are TRBV4-3 and TRBJ1-1; the D gene is possibly TRBD1 (5 bases). The CDR3 has 17 residues. Trimming took 4 bases from V and 1 from J, leaving 19 bases between them. Germline lookup yields CDR1 LGHNA and CDR2 YSLEER. The chain's CDR3 is CASSPSPPQGKNTEAFF. DNA for the CDR3: TGCGCCAGCAGCCCTTCCCCCCCGCAGGGCAAGAACACTGAAGCTTTCTTT.

This clone occurred once. The rearrangement uses TRBV18 and TRBJ2-1; D gene unclear. V was pared by 4 bases and J by 0 bases, with 13 bases between. The germline V gene encodes CDR1 KGHSH and CDR2 LQKENI. The length of the CDR3 is 16 residues. CDR3 coding DNA: TGTGCCAGCTCACGGCTAGTGTCGAGCTCCTACAATGAGCAGTTCTTC. Its translation: CASSRLVSSSYNEQFF.

The chain links TRBV9 to TRBJ2-1; TRBD1 is a possible D gene (5 bases). This CDR3 is built from 14 residues. Deletions cut 4 bases from V and 4 bases from J, with 12 bases between. Germline V CDR1 and CDR2: SGDLS, YYNGEE. Here the CDR3 DNA reads TGTGCCAGCAGCCCCTGGACACAATACAATGAGCAGTTCTTC. It is translated as CASSPWTQYNEQFF.

This chain connects TRBV5-1 to TRBJ2-5, with 9 bases lining up with TRBD1. Germline V lookup: CDR1 SGHRS, CDR2 YFSETQ. The CDR3 length is 15 residues. V lost 0 bases to trimming and J lost 4 bases; unmatched junction nucleotides: 4. The CDR3, as DNA: TGCGCCAGCAGCTTGGGGGACAGGGATGTAGAGACCCAGTACTTC. Its translation is CASSLGDRDVETQYF.

CDR3 amino acids: CASSFGTSGYNEQFF. CDR3 nucleotides: TGTGCCAGCAGCTTCGGGACTAGCGGCTACAATGAGCAGTTCTTC. The chain is built from TRBV7-2 and TRBJ2-1; TRBD2 matches at 11 bases. V was clipped by 3 bases and J by 3 bases; unmatched bases: 1. This CDR3 comprises 15 residues. Per the germline V gene, CDR1 is SGHTA and CDR2 is FQGNSA. The variable domain in full, with the rest retrieved from reference TRBV7-2 and TRBJ2-1, is GAGVSQSPSNKVTEKGKDVELRCDPISGHTALYWYRQSLGQGLEFLIYFQGNSAPDKSGLPSDRFSAERTGGSVSTLTIQRTQQEDSAVYLCASSFGTSGYNEQFFGPGTRLTVL.